The 21 T cell receptor beta chains in this list originate from one sample, sequenced in a study of PD-1 blockade in classical Hodgkin lymphoma. Every one of the patients relapsed after autologous stem cell transplantation (brentuximab vedotin exposure was variable). Profiling relied on immunoSEQ multiplex PCR, and the TCRdb table lists in-frame clones only, not all of them. The sample yields about 9,600 clones, 92% seen once. The source material was peripheral blood mononuclear cells (PBMCs), sampled at baseline. These receptors all come from a human donor with classical Hodgkin lymphoma.

V gene TRBV9 combines with J gene TRBJ2-2; TRBD1 agrees at 7 bases. The V gene end was trimmed by 6 bases and the J gene end by 2 bases; junction bases not matched to a gene: 7. Per germline, CDR1 SGDLS and CDR2 YYNGEE. CDR3 length: 15 amino acids. The CDR3 bases are TGTGCCAGCACCAACCGGGACAGAAACACCGGGGAGCTGTTTTTT. Its protein is CASTNRDRNTGELFF.

The count of this clone is one. The chain has TRBV4-1 and TRBJ2-7, with TRBD1 identical over 9 bases. After removal of 1 base from V and 6 bases from J, the junction contained 4 bases not matched to a gene. The germline gives CDR1 MGHRA, CDR2 YSYEKL. This CDR3 is built from 14 residues. The CDR3 nucleotides read TGCGCCAGCAGCCAAGGAGACAGGGGGATCGAGCAGTACTTC. The encoded protein is CASSQGDRGIEQYF.

This chain uses TRBV6-4 with TRBJ2-3, with D tentatively TRBD1 or TRBD2 (5 bases each). CDR1 and CDR2 from the germline V gene are MRHNA and SNTAGT. Trimming stripped 4 bases from V and 2 bases from J, with 13 bases between. The CDR3 runs 15 residues. The CDR3 loop is CASSGSEGPTDTQYF. DNA of the CDR3: TGTGCCAGCAGTGGTAGTGAGGGACCCACAGATACGCAGTATTTT.

V gene TRBV30 combines with J gene TRBJ2-7, with 10 nucleotides matching TRBD2. Germline lookup yields CDR1 GTSNPN and CDR2 SVGIG (reference sequence). This CDR3 has 16 amino acids. The V and J ends lost 4 bases and 7 bases, in that order; junction bases with no gene match: 16. The CDR3 reads CAWTRLSGLAEWEQYF. CDR3 DNA sequence: TGTGCCTGGACCAGACTATCTGGACTAGCGGAGTGGGAGCAGTACTTC.

The V and J genes are TRBV27 and TRBJ1-2; TRBD1 agrees at 7 bases. This CDR3 region has 15 residues. Germline V CDR1 and CDR2: MNHEY, SMNVEV (reference sequence). V dropped 5 bases and J dropped 5; count of bases not matched to a gene: 11. The CDR3 sequence: CASSPHRDSSYGYTF. Here the CDR3 DNA reads TGTGCCAGCAGTCCGCACCGGGACAGCTCATATGGCTACACCTTC.

This clone was recorded only once. V and J are TRBV5-6 and TRBJ1-2; D gene ambiguous. CDR3 size: 16 residues. Germline V gives CDR1 SGHDT, CDR2 YYEEEE. With 0 bases removed from V and 5 bases from J, the gap between germline ends came to 17 bases. The CDR3 here is CASSLEPGNIIYGYTF. As DNA, the CDR3 is TGTGCCAGCAGCTTGGAACCGGGGAACATCATTTATGGCTACACCTTC.

The genes are TRBV5-5 and TRBJ1-1, with D perhaps matching TRBD1 (5 bases). Germline CDR1 reads SGHKS; CDR2 reads YYEKEE (reference sequence). V was shortened by 2 bases and J by 5 bases, with 16 bases between the two germline ends. This CDR3 spans 15 amino acids. The CDR3 sequence: CASSLNGGLGTEAFF. DNA of the CDR3: TGTGCCAGCAGCTTAAATGGGGGATTGGGGACTGAAGCTTTCTTT.

This chain links TRBV19 with TRBJ2-2, with 9 bases identical to TRBD1. Germline CDR1 and CDR2: LNHDA and SQIVND (reference sequence). This CDR3 is 17 amino acids long. With V trimmed by 7 bases and J by 6 bases, 15 bases remained unmatched. This CDR3 reads CASTWDRAYRSAGELFF. Here the CDR3 DNA reads TGTGCCAGTACTTGGGACAGGGCGTACAGAAGCGCCGGGGAGCTGTTTTTT.

This clone has only one observation. The chain combines TRBV10-3 with TRBJ2-5, with 14 bases fitting TRBD2. The DNA end favors TRBJ2-7, so the J call may be wrong. Per the germline V gene, CDR1 is ENHRY and CDR2 is SYGVKD. The CDR3 sequence is 18 residues long. Here the CDR3 reads CAISDGGLAGGFSYEQYF. The CDR3 DNA reads as TGTGCCATCAGTGACGGAGGACTAGCGGGAGGATTCTCCTACGAGCAGTACTTC.

This clone has a handful of counts. V is TRBV19 and J is TRBJ2-7; D is possibly TRBD2 (6 bases). The CDR3 is 13 residues long. V lost 9 bases, J lost 5 bases, and 17 bases lay in between. Germline CDR1 reads LNHDA; CDR2 reads SQIVND (reference sequence). The CDR3 loop is CARGLTGVNEQYF. CDR3 in DNA: TGTGCCAGGGGCTTGACGGGAGTAAACGAGCAGTACTTC.

The rearrangement links TRBV18 to TRBJ1-3; possibly TRBD1 for D (5 bases). Deletions cut 3 bases from V and 0 bases from J, with 6 bases between. Germline CDR1 reads KGHSH; CDR2 reads LQKENI. The CDR3 totals 14 residues. The CDR3 loop is CASSPDSSGNTIYF. The CDR3 nucleotides read TGTGCCAGCTCACCCGACAGCTCTGGAAACACCATATATTTT.

The CDR3 loop reads CASSVGGLAYNEQFF. Here the CDR3 DNA reads TGTGCCAGCAGCGTGGGGGGACTGGCCTACAATGAGCAGTTCTTC. V is TRBV9 and J is TRBJ2-1; a weak D match, TRBD2 (6 bases). V was cut by 2 bases and J by 2 bases, with 11 bases left in between. The CDR3 loop spans 15 amino acids. The germline V gene encodes CDR1 SGDLS and CDR2 YYNGEE.

V usage is TRBV6-4 and J usage is TRBJ2-1; 7 nucleotides line up with TRBD2. From germline, CDR1 is MRHNA and CDR2 SNTAGT. CDR3 length: 14 amino acids. V shed 8 bases, J shed 8 bases, and the junction held 12 bases outside the gene matches. CDR3 region: CASAAGEGSDEQFF. The CDR3 nucleotides are TGTGCCAGCGCCGCGGGAGAGGGGAGTGATGAGCAGTTCTTC.

In DNA form, the CDR3 reads TGTGCCAGCAGCTATGGGATAGCGGGAGTCGGAGAGACCCAGTACTTC. Encoded protein: CASSYGIAGVGETQYF. V gene TRBV13 combines with J gene TRBJ2-5; 9 nucleotides line up with TRBD2. V lost 4 bases to trimming and J lost 4 bases; unmatched junction nucleotides: 10. The germline gives CDR1 PRHDT, CDR2 FYEKMQ (reference sequence). The CDR3 is 16 amino acids.

The genes are TRBV5-8 and TRBJ1-4; D unclear. The CDR3 sequence is 14 residues long. Germline V CDR1 and CDR2: SGHTS, YDEGEE. V was clipped by 0 bases and J by 10 bases, with 13 bases between them. The CDR3 DNA follows: TGTGCCAGCAGCTTGGGAACGGCGGGTGGAAAACTGTTTTTT. Translation: CASSLGTAGGKLFF.

The V and J genes are TRBV28 and TRBJ1-1; D is undetermined. The CDR3 sequence is 14 residues long. The V end lost 4 bases, the J end lost 3 bases, and 12 bases lay between the germline ends. The germline gives CDR1 MDHEN, CDR2 SYDVKM. The CDR3 sequence: CASSSPGFDTEAFF. CDR3 DNA sequence: TGTGCCAGCAGTTCCCCTGGGTTTGACACTGAAGCTTTCTTT.

This chain joins TRBV5-6 and TRBJ2-3; D is undetermined. The germline V gene has CDR1 SGHDT and CDR2 YYEEEE. Trimming took off 5 bases at V and 3 bases at J, with 13 bases between the two ends. CDR3 length equals 14 residues. The CDR3 DNA is TGTGCCAGCAGTTTCTATCAGCTGACAGATACGCAGTATTTT. Its translation is CASSFYQLTDTQYF.

This clone was recorded a few times. The rearrangement links TRBV19 to TRBJ2-1; tentative D call: TRBD2 (5 bases). The CDR3 loop spans 12 amino acids. V dropped 1 base and J dropped 10 bases, with 8 bases sitting between them. CDR1 LNHDA and CDR2 SQIVND come from the germline V gene (reference sequence). The CDR3 is CASSIVEREQFF. In nucleotides, the CDR3 is TGTGCCAGTAGTATAGTCGAGCGGGAGCAGTTCTTC.

This sequence joins TRBV30 and TRBJ1-5, with 7 bases fitting TRBD1. The CDR3 contains 15 residues. The junction had 14 bases not matched to a gene; V was cut back by 5 bases and J by 7 bases. CDR1 is GTSNPN, CDR2 SVGIG, per germline (reference sequence). This CDR3 is CAWSLHRDRGQPQHF. As DNA, the CDR3 is TGTGCCTGGTCCCTACACCGGGACAGAGGGCAGCCCCAGCATTTT.

The chain links TRBV2 to TRBJ2-3; D ambiguous. CDR1 is SNHLY, CDR2 FYNNEI, per germline. The length of the CDR3 is 14 residues. Trimming shortened V by 2 bases and J by 0 bases, and 6 bases separated the two germline ends. The CDR3 DNA reads as TGTGCCAGCAGTGAATTACCCAGCACAGATACGCAGTATTTT. Protein: CASSELPSTDTQYF.

The chain uses TRBV5-8 and TRBJ1-2, with D possibly TRBD1 on 6 matching bases. Germline lookup yields CDR1 SGHTS and CDR2 YDEGEE. V lost 3 bases, J lost 5 bases, and 23 bases lay in between. CDR3 length: 17 amino acids. The CDR3 reads CASSSNRDIPRLYGYTF. As DNA, the CDR3 is TGTGCCAGCAGCTCCAACCGGGACATACCTCGATTGTATGGCTACACCTTC. Using reference TRBV5-8 and TRBJ1-2 for the parts outside the CDR3, the full variable domain is EAGVTQSPTHLIKTRGQQATLRCSPISGHTSVYWYQQALGLGLQFLLWYDEGEERNRGNFPPRFSGRQFPNYSSELNVNALELEDSALYLCASSSNRDIPRLYGYTFGSGTRLTVV.